The 32 T cell receptor beta chains in this list originate from one sample, sequenced in a study of blood T cell repertoires in COVID-19. Profiling relied on immunoSEQ multiplex PCR, and the TCRdb table lists in-frame clones only, not all of them. The sample comprises more than 200,000 clones, approximately 89% of which are singletons, and roughly 6.3% rests with the top ten. Sequencing was done on a sample of peripheral blood. Every receptor here comes from a young woman with COVID-19, enrolled during active disease.

V is TRBV23-1 and J is TRBJ2-1, with D possibly TRBD1 on 6 matching bases. TRBV23-1 is flagged as an ORF with uncertain function. V lost 6 bases and J lost 8, with 17 bases in between. This CDR3 is 14 amino acids long. The CDR3, as DNA: TGCGCCAGCAGCCTGGCCCGACAGGCCGATGAGCAGTTCTTC. Amino acid sequence: CASSLARQADEQFF.

This chain uses TRBV9 with TRBJ2-3; 10 bases align to TRBD2. CDR3 length equals 18 residues. V lost 0 bases and J lost 3; bases outside the gene matches: 10. Germline V gives CDR1 SGDLS, CDR2 YYNGEE. The CDR3 region is CASSVVPQRGGLTDTQYF. The CDR3 DNA reads as TGTGCCAGCAGCGTAGTCCCCCAGCGGGGGGGCCTGACAGATACGCAGTATTTT.

The rearrangement uses TRBV5-4 and TRBJ1-2; TRBD1 matches at 7 bases. Germline V gene sequence: CDR1 SGHNT, CDR2 YYREEE (reference sequence). The CDR3 spans 15 residues. V was pared by 4 bases and J by 7 bases, with 13 bases of the junction left unmatched. CDR3 region: CASSPGQTVTSGYTF. The CDR3 region has the DNA TGTGCCAGCAGCCCGGGACAGACGGTAACTAGTGGCTACACCTTC.

This clone turned up a few times. The rearrangement links TRBV6-2 or TRBV6-3 to TRBJ1-2, with D possibly matching TRBD1 (6 bases). V was shortened by 4 bases and J by 7 bases, with 13 bases between the two germline ends. The CDR3 has 13 residues. CDR1 is MNHEY and CDR2 is SVGEGT in the germline V gene. The CDR3 protein is CASSSLTGGGYTF. CDR3 nucleotide sequence: TGTGCCAGCAGTTCCCTGACAGGCGGTGGCTACACCTTC.

This chain joins TRBV4-2 and TRBJ2-7; D is ambiguous. The CDR3 has 15 residues. Trimming removed 0 bases from V and 0 bases from J, with 9 bases in between. Germline loops: CDR1 LGHNA, CDR2 YNFKEQ. CDR3 residues: CASSQDRVSSYEQYF. The CDR3 DNA reads TGTGCCAGCAGCCAAGATCGTGTCAGCTCCTACGAGCAGTACTTC.

This clone appeared once. The chain is built from TRBV2 and TRBJ2-5, with 9 nucleotides matching TRBD2. The germline gives CDR1 SNHLY, CDR2 FYNNEI. After removal of 3 bases from V and 4 bases from J, the junction contained 6 bases not matched to a gene. There are 15 residues in the CDR3. CDR3 sequence (DNA): TGTGCCAGCAGTGAGGAGGCGGGGGGGTTAGAGACCCAGTACTTC. Its protein product is CASSEEAGGLETQYF.

This chain links TRBV5-8 with TRBJ2-7; TRBD2 matches 7 bases. V trimming: 2 bases; J trimming: 3 bases; junction bases outside the gene matches: 5. The germline V gene has CDR1 SGHTS and CDR2 YDEGEE. The length of the CDR3 is 14 residues. For the CDR3, the DNA is TGTGCCAGCAGCTTTCCCGGGACTATCTACGAGCAGTACTTC. Translation gives CASSFPGTIYEQYF.

This rearrangement joins TRBV7-9 to TRBJ1-2; D is unresolved. CDR1 and CDR2 from the germline V gene are SEHNR and FQNEAQ (reference sequence). This CDR3 is built from 14 residues. V shed 1 base and J shed 4 bases, with 10 bases lying between them. CDR3 bases: TGTGCCAGCAGCTTAGAGCGGGAACGCTATGGCTACACCTTC. Its protein product is CASSLERERYGYTF.

The chain carries TRBV11-2 and TRBJ2-5, with a possible D match to TRBD2 (5 bases). The CDR3 is made up of 16 amino acids. Trimming shortened V by 1 base and J by 2 bases, and 14 bases separated the two germline ends. Germline-derived CDR1 and CDR2 are SGHAT and FQNNGV. The CDR3 nucleotides read TGTGCCAGCAGCTTAGTGGGTCGACCGGGACAAGAGACCCAGTACTTC. The encoded protein is CASSLVGRPGQETQYF.

V gene TRBV29-1 combines with J gene TRBJ1-3; TRBD1 agrees at 7 bases. The CDR3 spans 16 residues. The junction had 6 bases not matched to a gene; V was cut back by 1 base and J by 0 bases. Germline-derived CDR1 and CDR2 are SQVTM and ANQGSEA. The CDR3 nucleotides are TGCAGCGTTGAAGGGCGGACAGGTCACTCTGGAAACACCATATATTTT. Its protein product is CSVEGRTGHSGNTIYF. Based on the CDR3 plus reference TRBV29-1 and TRBJ1-3, the full variable domain is SAVISQKPSRDICQRGTSLTIQCQVDSQVTMMFWYRQQPGQSLTLIATANQGSEATYESGFVIDKFPISRPNLTFSTLTVSNMSPEDSSIYLCSVEGRTGHSGNTIYFGEGSWLTVV.

The V gene is TRBV19, the J gene TRBJ1-6; D perhaps matches TRBD1 (5 bases). CDR3 length: 17 amino acids. Germline V gene lookup returns CDR1 LNHDA and CDR2 SQIVND (reference sequence). The ends were cut back, 4 bases at V and 0 bases at J, with 13 bases in the middle. This CDR3 reads CASSRAGLSSYNSPLHF. The CDR3 coding sequence is TGTGCCAGTAGTAGAGCAGGGCTGAGCTCCTATAATTCACCCCTCCACTTT.

The CDR3 coding sequence is TGTGCCAGCAGCTCTCAACTACGGGGGTCCGGAAACACCATATATTTT. This sequence encodes CASSSQLRGSGNTIYF. This chain joins TRBV7-9 and TRBJ1-3, with D possibly being TRBD1 (5 bases). Per the germline V gene, CDR1 is SEHNR and CDR2 is FQNEAQ (reference sequence). The CDR3 is made up of 16 amino acids. V dropped 4 bases and J dropped 4 bases, with 17 bases sitting between them.

The chain has TRBV5-1 and TRBJ2-7, with 8 bases matching TRBD1. V gave up 3 bases and J gave up 3 bases; unmatched junction bases: 2. From germline, CDR1 is SGHRS and CDR2 YFSETQ. This CDR3 comprises 13 residues. The CDR3 DNA reads as TGCGCCAGCAGCTCAGGGGGCCGCTACGAGCAGTACTTC. Its translation is CASSSGGRYEQYF.

This chain links TRBV28 with TRBJ2-2; D remains unclear. Germline CDR1 reads MDHEN; CDR2 reads SYDVKM. The CDR3 length is 11 residues. The V and J ends lost 3 bases and 7 bases respectively, with 3 bases between them. CDR3 amino acids: CASSFRGELFF. The CDR3 DNA sequence: TGTGCCAGCAGTTTTCGCGGGGAGCTGTTTTTT. The whole variable domain, filled in from reference TRBV28 and TRBJ2-2, reads DVKVTQSSRYLVKRTGEKVFLECVQDMDHENMFWYRQDPGLGLRLIYFSYDVKMKEKGDIPEGYSVSREKKERFSLILESASTNQTSMYLCASSFRGELFFGEGSRLTVL.

V gene TRBV28 combines with J gene TRBJ1-1; weak D call: TRBD1 (6 bases). Germline CDR1 MDHEN, CDR2 SYDVKM. V was trimmed by 3 bases and J by 1 base, leaving 18 bases between them. There are 17 residues in the CDR3. The CDR3 reads CASSFWGQGEKNTEAFF. The CDR3 nucleotides read TGTGCCAGCAGTTTTTGGGGGCAGGGAGAAAAGAACACTGAAGCTTTCTTT.

The rearrangement links TRBV9 to TRBJ2-5; possibly TRBD1 for D (5 bases). V lost 0 bases and J 5 bases, leaving 14 bases between the germline ends. The CDR3 is 15 amino acids. Germline CDR1 is SGDLS and CDR2 is YYNGEE. This CDR3 is CASSVDGRALETQYF. CDR3 coding DNA: TGTGCCAGCAGCGTAGATGGCAGGGCATTGGAGACCCAGTACTTC.

V is TRBV11-2 and J is TRBJ2-1; 11 bases are shared with TRBD2. The J segment lost 7 bases and the V segment lost 5 bases, leaving 13 bases of the junction unmatched. Germline CDR1 and CDR2: SGHAT and FQNNGV. This CDR3 contains 17 residues. The CDR3 here is CASSPGTSGYSGNEQFF. In DNA form, the CDR3 reads TGTGCCAGCAGCCCCGGGACTAGCGGATACTCTGGGAATGAGCAGTTCTTC. Filled out from reference TRBV11-2 and TRBJ2-1, the complete variable domain reads EAGVAQSPRYKIIEKRQSVAFWCNPISGHATLYWYQQILGQGPKLLIQFQNNGVVDDSQLPKDRFSAERLKGVDSTLKIQPAKLEDSAVYLCASSPGTSGYSGNEQFFGPGTRLTVL.

The chain joins TRBV4-1 to TRBJ1-1; tentative D call: TRBD1 (6 bases). V lost 6 bases and J 7 bases, leaving 24 bases between the germline ends. The CDR3 loop spans 16 amino acids. Germline V gene sequence: CDR1 MGHRA, CDR2 YSYEKL. The CDR3 protein is CASRLTGTDGIIEAFF. As DNA, the CDR3 is TGCGCCAGCAGACTCACAGGGACGGATGGGATCATTGAAGCTTTCTTT.

This sequence joins TRBV4-1 and TRBJ2-7; TRBD1 is a possible D gene (6 bases). Between the trimmed V and J ends, which lost 5 bases and 7 bases, there was a span of 18 bases. Germline CDR1 reads MGHRA; CDR2 reads YSYEKL. There are 14 residues in the CDR3. The chain's CDR3 is CASSGGQSPKEQYF. CDR3 bases: TGCGCCAGCAGCGGGGGACAATCCCCTAAAGAGCAGTACTTC.

The count of this clone is one. The chain has TRBV6-6 and TRBJ1-6; 7 bases line up with TRBD1. The CDR3 length is 11 residues. J was trimmed by 12 bases and V by 4 bases; bases with no gene match: 0. Looked up from germline, CDR1 is MNHNY and CDR2 is SVGAGI (reference sequence). The chain's CDR3 is CASSSGGPLHF. The CDR3 bases are TGTGCCAGCAGTTCAGGGGGACCCCTCCACTTT.

V is TRBV6-5 and J is TRBJ2-7; perhaps TRBD1 as D (5 bases). Trimming removed 6 bases from V and 6 bases from J, with 15 bases in between. From germline, CDR1 is MNHEY and CDR2 SVGAGI. The CDR3 loop spans 13 amino acids. The CDR3 protein is CASRGAGKIEQYF. The CDR3 DNA follows: TGTGCCAGCAGAGGGGCAGGGAAGATCGAGCAGTACTTC.

The gene calls are TRBV5-1 and TRBJ2-3; a weak D match, TRBD2 (7 bases). The CDR3 sequence is 15 residues long. V was shortened by 2 bases and J by 4 bases, with 14 bases between the two germline ends. Germline assignment: CDR1 SGHRS and CDR2 YFSETQ. CDR3 DNA sequence: TGCGCCAGCAGCTTTACGGGGGGCCCCCCAGATACGCAGTATTTT. This gives the protein CASSFTGGPPDTQYF.

This rearrangement joins TRBV6-5 to TRBJ1-6; 9 nucleotides align to TRBD1. This CDR3 comprises 15 residues. Germline values: CDR1 MNHEY, CDR2 SVGAGI. After removal of 6 bases from V and 7 bases from J, the junction contained 7 bases not matched to a gene. The CDR3 here is CASRQQGAENSPLHF. The CDR3 coding sequence is TGTGCCAGCAGACAACAGGGGGCAGAAAATTCACCCCTCCACTTT.

The chain carries TRBV5-1 and TRBJ1-1, with 7 nucleotides matching TRBD1. Trimming cost V 0 bases and J 7 bases; bases outside gene matches: 3. The CDR3 loop spans 13 amino acids. Germline V lookup: CDR1 SGHRS, CDR2 YFSETQ. The CDR3 loop reads CASSLAGQYEAFF. The DNA of the CDR3 is TGCGCCAGCAGCTTGGCGGGACAGTATGAAGCTTTCTTT.

The chain has TRBV19 and TRBJ1-5; D is uncertain. V shed 5 bases and J shed 4 bases, with 18 bases lying between them. Germline CDR1 is LNHDA and CDR2 is SQIVND (reference sequence). The CDR3 runs to 16 residues. The CDR3 DNA follows: TGTGCCAGTAGTTTAATAGGGTCGGGAACGAATCAGCCCCAGCATTTT. Encoded protein: CASSLIGSGTNQPQHF.

CDR3 coding DNA: TGTGCCAGCAGCCAAGAATTTCGACTAGCGGGAGTACGTGAGCAGTACGTC. This translates into CASSQEFRLAGVREQYV. The V and J genes are TRBV3-1 (or the pseudogene TRBV3-2) and TRBJ2-7; 12 bases match TRBD2. The CDR3 sequence is 17 residues long. The germline CDR1 and CDR2 sequences are LGHDT and YNNKEL (reference sequence). J was trimmed by 7 bases and V by 0 bases; bases with no gene match: 10.

The chain uses TRBV9 and TRBJ1-3, with 8 positions matching TRBD1. CDR3 length equals 14 residues. Germline values: CDR1 SGDLS, CDR2 YYNGEE. Trimming took 4 bases from V and 4 from J; bases not matched to a gene: 4. The CDR3 sequence: CASSTDRGGNTIYF. The CDR3 region has the DNA TGTGCCAGCAGCACCGACAGGGGAGGAAACACCATATATTTT.

The rearrangement joins TRBV9 to TRBJ1-3, with 8 positions matching TRBD1. Germline V gives CDR1 SGDLS, CDR2 YYNGEE. CDR3 size: 16 residues. J lost 0 bases, V lost 3 bases, and 5 bases had no gene match. The CDR3 DNA reads TGTGCCAGCAGCGGGACAGGGCTTAGCTCTGGAAACACCATATATTTT. It codes for CASSGTGLSSGNTIYF.

This chain joins TRBV18 and TRBJ1-6, with TRBD1 as a possible D gene (5 bases). The V end was cut by 3 bases, the J end by 10 bases, with 16 bases between. From germline, CDR1 is KGHSH and CDR2 LQKENI. This CDR3 is built from 15 residues. The CDR3 sequence: CASSPLGSGESPLHF. DNA of the CDR3: TGTGCCAGCTCACCCTTGGGGTCGGGGGAATCACCCCTCCACTTT.

CDR3 in amino acids: CASSQTGGSGNTIYF. CDR3 sequence (DNA): TGTGCCAGCAGCCAAACAGGGGGCTCTGGAAACACCATATATTTT. V is TRBV5-8 and J is TRBJ1-3, with 8 bases aligning to TRBD1. Germline CDR1 SGHTS, CDR2 YDEGEE. The CDR3 extends over 15 amino acids. V trimming: 4 bases; J trimming: 0 bases; junction bases outside the gene matches: 3.

This chain uses TRBV7-9 with TRBJ1-4; 10 nucleotides agree with TRBD1. The CDR3 length is 14 residues. V gave up 3 bases and J gave up 8 bases; unmatched junction bases: 3. The germline V gene has CDR1 SEHNR and CDR2 FQNEAQ (reference sequence). The CDR3 nucleotides read TGTGCCAGCAGCTTCGGGACAGGGGAAGAAAAACTGTTTTTT. As protein: CASSFGTGEEKLFF.

The chain combines TRBV3-1 (or the pseudogene TRBV3-2) with TRBJ2-1; 7 bases are shared with TRBD2. Trimming at V came to 0 bases and at J to 10 bases, leaving 6 bases not matched to a gene. Germline V gives CDR1 LGHDT, CDR2 YNNKEL (reference sequence). The CDR3 is made up of 14 amino acids. In DNA, the CDR3 is TGTGCCAGCAGCCAAGAGGTGGGAGGGAGAGAGCAGTTCTTC. This translates into CASSQEVGGREQFF.